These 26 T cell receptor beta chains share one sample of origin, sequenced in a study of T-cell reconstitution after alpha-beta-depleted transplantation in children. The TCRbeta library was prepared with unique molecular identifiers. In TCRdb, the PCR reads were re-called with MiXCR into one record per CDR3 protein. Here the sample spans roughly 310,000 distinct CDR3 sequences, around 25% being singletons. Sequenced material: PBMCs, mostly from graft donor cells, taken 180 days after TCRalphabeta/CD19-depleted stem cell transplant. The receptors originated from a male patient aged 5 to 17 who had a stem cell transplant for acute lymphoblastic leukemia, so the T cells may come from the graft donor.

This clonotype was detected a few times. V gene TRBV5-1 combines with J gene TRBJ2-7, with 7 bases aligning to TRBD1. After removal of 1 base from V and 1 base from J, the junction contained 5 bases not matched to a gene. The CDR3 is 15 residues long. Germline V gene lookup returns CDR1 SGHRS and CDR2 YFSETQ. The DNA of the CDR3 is TGCGCCAGCAGCTTGAAACGGGACAGTTCCTACGAGCAGTACTTC. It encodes CASSLKRDSSYEQYF.

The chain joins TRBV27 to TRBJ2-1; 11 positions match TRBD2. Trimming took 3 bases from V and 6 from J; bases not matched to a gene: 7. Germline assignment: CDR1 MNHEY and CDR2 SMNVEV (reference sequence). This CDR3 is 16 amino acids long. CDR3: CASSLILAGGFNEQFF. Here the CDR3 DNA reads TGTGCCAGCAGTTTGATTTTAGCGGGAGGGTTCAATGAGCAGTTCTTC.

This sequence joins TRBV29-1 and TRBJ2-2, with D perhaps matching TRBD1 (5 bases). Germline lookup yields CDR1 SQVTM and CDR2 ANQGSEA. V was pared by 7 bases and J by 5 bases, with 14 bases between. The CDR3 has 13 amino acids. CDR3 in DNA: TGCAGCGCTGCAGGGTTTGGAACCGGGGAGCTGTTTTTT. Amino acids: CSAAGFGTGELFF.

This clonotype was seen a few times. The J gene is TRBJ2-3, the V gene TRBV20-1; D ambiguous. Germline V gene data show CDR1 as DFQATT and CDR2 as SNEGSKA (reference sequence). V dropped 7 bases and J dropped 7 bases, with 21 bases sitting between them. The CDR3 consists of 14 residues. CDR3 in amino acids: CSGRGSLLRNTQYF. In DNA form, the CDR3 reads TGCAGTGGTCGTGGCTCCCTCCTCCGGAATACGCAGTATTTT.

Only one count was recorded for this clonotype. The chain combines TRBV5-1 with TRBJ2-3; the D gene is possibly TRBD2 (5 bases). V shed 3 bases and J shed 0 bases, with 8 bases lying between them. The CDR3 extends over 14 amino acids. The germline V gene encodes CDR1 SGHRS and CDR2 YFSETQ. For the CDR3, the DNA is TGCGCCAGCAGCTCTGAGGGTAGCACAGATACGCAGTATTTT. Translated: CASSSEGSTDTQYF.

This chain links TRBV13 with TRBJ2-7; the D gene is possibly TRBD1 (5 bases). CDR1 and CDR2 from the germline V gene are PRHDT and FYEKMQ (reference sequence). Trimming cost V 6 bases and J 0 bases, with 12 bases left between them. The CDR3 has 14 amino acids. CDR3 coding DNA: TGTGCCAGCAGGAAGACAGATAGCTCCTACGAGCAGTACTTC. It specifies CASRKTDSSYEQYF.

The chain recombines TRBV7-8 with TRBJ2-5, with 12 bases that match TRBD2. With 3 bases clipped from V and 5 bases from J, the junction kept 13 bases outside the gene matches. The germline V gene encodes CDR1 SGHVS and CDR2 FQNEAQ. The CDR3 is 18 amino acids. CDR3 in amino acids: CASSFAMTSGSLLETQYF. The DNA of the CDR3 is TGTGCCAGCAGCTTCGCCATGACTAGCGGGAGTTTGTTGGAGACCCAGTACTTC.

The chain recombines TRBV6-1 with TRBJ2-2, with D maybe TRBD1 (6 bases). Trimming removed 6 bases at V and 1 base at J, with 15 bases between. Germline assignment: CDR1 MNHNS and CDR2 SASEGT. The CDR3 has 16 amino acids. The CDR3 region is CASSPAWGQNTGELFF. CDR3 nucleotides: TGTGCCAGCAGCCCCGCTTGGGGGCAGAACACCGGGGAGCTGTTTTTT.

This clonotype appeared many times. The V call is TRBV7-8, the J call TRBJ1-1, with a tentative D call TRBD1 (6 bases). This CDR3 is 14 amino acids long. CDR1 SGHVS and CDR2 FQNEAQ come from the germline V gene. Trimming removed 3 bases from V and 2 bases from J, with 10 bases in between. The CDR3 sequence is CASSFADRNTEAFF. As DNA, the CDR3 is TGTGCCAGCAGCTTTGCGGACAGAAACACTGAAGCTTTCTTT.

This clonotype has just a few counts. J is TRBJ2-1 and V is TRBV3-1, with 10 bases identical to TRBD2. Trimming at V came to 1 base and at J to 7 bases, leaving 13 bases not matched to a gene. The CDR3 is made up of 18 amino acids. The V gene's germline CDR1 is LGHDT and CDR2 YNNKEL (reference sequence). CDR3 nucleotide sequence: TGTGCCAGCAGCCAAGGCTCTTGGCTAGCGGGAGTGGTAAATGAGCAGTTCTTC. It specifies CASSQGSWLAGVVNEQFF.

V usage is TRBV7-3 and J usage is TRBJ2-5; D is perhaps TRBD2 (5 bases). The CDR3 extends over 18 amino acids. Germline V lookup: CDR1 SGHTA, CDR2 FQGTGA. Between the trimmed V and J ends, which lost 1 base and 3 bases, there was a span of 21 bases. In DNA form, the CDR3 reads TGTGCCAGCAGCTTAATTCCGTCCTTTAAACGGGGTAAAGAGACCCAGTACTTC. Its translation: CASSLIPSFKRGKETQYF.

The DNA of the CDR3 is TGTGCCAGCAGCTTAGGCGCGGGGGAGGAGGCTTTCTTT. This translates into CASSLGAGEEAFF. The chain links TRBV13 to TRBJ1-1, with D perhaps matching TRBD1 (5 bases). The CDR3 covers 13 residues. The V gene's germline CDR1 is PRHDT and CDR2 FYEKMQ (reference sequence). With 0 bases removed from V and 11 bases from J, the gap between germline ends came to 13 bases.

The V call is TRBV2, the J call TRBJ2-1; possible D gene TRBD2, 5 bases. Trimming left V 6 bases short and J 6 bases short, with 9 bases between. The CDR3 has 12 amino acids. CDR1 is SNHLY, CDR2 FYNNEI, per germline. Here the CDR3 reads CASREVSNEQFF. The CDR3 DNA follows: TGTGCCAGCAGGGAGGTGAGCAATGAGCAGTTCTTC.

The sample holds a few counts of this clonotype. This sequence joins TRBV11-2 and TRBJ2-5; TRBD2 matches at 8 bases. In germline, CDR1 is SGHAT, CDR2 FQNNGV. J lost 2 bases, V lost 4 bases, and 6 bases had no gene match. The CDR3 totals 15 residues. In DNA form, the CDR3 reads TGTGCCAGCAGCTCGCGGGAGGCCCATCAAGAGACCCAGTACTTC. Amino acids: CASSSREAHQETQYF.

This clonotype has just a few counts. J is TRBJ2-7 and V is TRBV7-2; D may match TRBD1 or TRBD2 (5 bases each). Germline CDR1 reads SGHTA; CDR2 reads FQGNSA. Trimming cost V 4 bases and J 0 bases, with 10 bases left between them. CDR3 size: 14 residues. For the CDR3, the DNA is TGTGCCAGCAGCTCGGGACGCTACTCCTACGAGCAGTACTTC. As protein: CASSSGRYSYEQYF.

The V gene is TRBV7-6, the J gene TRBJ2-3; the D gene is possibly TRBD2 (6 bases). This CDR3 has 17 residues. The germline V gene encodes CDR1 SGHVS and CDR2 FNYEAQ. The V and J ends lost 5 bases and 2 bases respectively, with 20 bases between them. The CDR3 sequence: CASSLLHLGRPTDTQYF. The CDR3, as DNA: TGTGCCAGCAGCCTCCTCCATCTAGGGAGGCCCACAGATACGCAGTATTTT.

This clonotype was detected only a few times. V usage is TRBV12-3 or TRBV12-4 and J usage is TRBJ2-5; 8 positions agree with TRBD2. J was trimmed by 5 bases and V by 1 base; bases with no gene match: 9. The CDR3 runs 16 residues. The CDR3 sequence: CASSLESGRGWETQYF. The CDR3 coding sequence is TGTGCCAGCAGTTTAGAAAGCGGGAGAGGATGGGAGACCCAGTACTTC.

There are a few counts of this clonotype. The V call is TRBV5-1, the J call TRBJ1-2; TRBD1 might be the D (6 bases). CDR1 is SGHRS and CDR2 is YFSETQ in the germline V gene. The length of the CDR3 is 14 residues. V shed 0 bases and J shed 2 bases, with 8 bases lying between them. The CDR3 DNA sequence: TGCGCCAGCAGCTTGGAGGGGGGAAACTATGGCTACACCTTC. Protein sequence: CASSLEGGNYGYTF.

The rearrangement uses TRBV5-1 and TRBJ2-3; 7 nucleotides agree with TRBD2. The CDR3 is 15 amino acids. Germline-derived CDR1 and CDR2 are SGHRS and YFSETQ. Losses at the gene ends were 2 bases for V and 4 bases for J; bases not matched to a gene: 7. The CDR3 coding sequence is TGCGCCAGCAGCTTCACCACTAGCGTCTCAGATACGCAGTATTTT. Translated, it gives CASSFTTSVSDTQYF.

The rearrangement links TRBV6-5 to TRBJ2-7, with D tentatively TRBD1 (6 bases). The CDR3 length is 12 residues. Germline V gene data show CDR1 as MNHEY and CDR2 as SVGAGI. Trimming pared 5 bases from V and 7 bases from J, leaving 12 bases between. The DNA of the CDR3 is TGTGCCAGCAGTGACGGGACATCGGAGCAGTACTTC. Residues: CASSDGTSEQYF.

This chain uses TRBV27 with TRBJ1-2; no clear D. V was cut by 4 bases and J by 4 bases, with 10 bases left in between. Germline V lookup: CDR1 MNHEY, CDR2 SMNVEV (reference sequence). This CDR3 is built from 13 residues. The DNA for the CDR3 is TGTGCCAGCAGTTGGGGTACGGCCTATGGCTACACCTTC. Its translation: CASSWGTAYGYTF.

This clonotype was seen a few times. CDR3 sequence reads: CASNAGLRSYEQYF. CDR3 coding DNA: TGTGCCAGCAACGCGGGACTGAGGTCCTACGAGCAGTACTTC. The chain recombines TRBV5-5 with TRBJ2-7; the D gene is possibly TRBD2 (6 bases). Germline CDR1 is SGHKS and CDR2 is YYEKEE (reference sequence). The CDR3 consists of 14 residues. Trimming removed 6 bases from V and 1 base from J, with 14 bases in between.

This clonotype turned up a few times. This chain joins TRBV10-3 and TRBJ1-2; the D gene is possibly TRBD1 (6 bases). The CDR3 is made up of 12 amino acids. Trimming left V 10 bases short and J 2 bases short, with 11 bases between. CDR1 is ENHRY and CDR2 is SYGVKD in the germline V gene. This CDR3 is CATMGANYGYTF. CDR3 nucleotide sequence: TGTGCCACCATGGGGGCGAACTATGGCTACACCTTC.

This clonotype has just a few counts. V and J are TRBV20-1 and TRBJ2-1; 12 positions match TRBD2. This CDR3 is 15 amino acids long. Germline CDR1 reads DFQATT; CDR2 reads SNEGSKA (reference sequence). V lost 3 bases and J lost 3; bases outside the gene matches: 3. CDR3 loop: CSARTSGSVYNEQFF. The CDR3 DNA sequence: TGCAGTGCTAGGACTAGCGGGAGTGTCTACAATGAGCAGTTCTTC.

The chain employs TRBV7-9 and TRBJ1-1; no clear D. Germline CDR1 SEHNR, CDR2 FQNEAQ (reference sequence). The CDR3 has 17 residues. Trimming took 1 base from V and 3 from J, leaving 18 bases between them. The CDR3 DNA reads TGTGCCAGCAGCTTAGAGTATGGGGTGGGGAGGGACACTGAAGCTTTCTTT. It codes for CASSLEYGVGRDTEAFF.

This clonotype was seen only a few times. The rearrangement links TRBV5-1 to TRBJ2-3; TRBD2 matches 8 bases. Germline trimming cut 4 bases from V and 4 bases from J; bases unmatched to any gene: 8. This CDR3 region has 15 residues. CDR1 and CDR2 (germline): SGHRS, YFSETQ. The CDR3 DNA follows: TGCGCCAGCAGCGAACGAGCGGGAGTACCAGATACGCAGTATTTT. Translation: CASSERAGVPDTQYF.